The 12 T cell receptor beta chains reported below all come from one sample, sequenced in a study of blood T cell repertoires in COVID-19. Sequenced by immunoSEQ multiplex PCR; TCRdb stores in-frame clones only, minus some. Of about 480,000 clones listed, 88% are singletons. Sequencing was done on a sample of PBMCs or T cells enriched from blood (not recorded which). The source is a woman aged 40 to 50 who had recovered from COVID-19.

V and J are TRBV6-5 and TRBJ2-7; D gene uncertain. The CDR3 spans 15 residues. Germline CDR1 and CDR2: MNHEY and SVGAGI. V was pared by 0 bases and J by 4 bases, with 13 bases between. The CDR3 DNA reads TGTGCCAGCAGTTACTCGTTACGGTCCGGGTACGAGCAGTACTTC. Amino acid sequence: CASSYSLRSGYEQYF.

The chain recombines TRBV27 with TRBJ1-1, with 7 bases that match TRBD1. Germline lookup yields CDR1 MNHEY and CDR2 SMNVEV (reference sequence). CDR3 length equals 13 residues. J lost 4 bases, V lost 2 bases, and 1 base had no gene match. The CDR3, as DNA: TGTGCCAGCAGTTTACCAGGGGGCACTGAAGCTTTCTTT. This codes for CASSLPGGTEAFF.

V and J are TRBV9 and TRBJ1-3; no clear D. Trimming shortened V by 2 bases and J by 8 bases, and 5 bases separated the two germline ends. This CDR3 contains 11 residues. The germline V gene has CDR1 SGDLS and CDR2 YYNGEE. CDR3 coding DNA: TGTGCCAGCAGCGTCTCGGACACCATATATTTT. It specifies CASSVSDTIYF.

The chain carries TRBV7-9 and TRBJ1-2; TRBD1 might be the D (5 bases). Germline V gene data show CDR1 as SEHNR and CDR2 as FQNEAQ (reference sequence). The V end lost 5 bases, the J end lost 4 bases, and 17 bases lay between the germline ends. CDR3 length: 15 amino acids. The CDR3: CASSKGGRGGYGYTF. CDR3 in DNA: TGTGCCAGCAGCAAGGGTGGGCGCGGGGGCTATGGCTACACCTTC.

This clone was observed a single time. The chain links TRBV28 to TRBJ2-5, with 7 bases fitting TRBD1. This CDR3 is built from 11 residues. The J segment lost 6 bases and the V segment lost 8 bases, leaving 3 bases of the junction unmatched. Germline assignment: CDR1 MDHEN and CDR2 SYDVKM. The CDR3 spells CASLQGQTQYF. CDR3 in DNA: TGTGCCAGCTTACAGGGGCAGACCCAGTACTTC.

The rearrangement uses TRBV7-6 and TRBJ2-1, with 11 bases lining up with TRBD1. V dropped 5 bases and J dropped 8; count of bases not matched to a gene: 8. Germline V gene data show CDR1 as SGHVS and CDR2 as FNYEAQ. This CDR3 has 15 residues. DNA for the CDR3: TGTGCCAGCAGCGTCCCGGGACAGGGGGGACATGAGCAGTTCTTC. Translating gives CASSVPGQGGHEQFF.

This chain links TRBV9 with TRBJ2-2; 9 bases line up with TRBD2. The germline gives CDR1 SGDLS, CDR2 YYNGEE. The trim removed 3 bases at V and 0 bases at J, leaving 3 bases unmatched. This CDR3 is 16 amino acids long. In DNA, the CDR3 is TGTGCCAGCAGCGAGACTAGCGGCGCGAACACCGGGGAGCTGTTTTTT. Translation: CASSETSGANTGELFF.

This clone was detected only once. The CDR3 nucleotides read TGTGCCACCAGCAGAGACGGGAACACTGAAGCTTTCTTT. Its translation: CATSRDGNTEAFF. The chain is built from TRBV15 and TRBJ1-1; D gene ambiguous. V lost 0 bases and J 1 base, leaving 3 bases between the germline ends. CDR1 and CDR2 from the germline V gene are LNHNV and YYDKDF (reference sequence). This CDR3 region has 13 residues.

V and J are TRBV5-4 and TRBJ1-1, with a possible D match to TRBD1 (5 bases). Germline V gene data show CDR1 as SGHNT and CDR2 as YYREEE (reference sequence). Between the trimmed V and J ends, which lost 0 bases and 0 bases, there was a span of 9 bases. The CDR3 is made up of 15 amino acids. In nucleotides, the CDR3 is TGTGCCAGCAGCTTGGGGGGGGGACTGAACACTGAAGCTTTCTTT. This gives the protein CASSLGGGLNTEAFF.

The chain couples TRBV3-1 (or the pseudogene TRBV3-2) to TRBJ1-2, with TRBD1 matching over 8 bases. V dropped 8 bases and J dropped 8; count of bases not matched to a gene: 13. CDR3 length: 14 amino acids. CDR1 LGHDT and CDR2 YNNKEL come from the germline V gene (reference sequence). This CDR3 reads CASGQGPLGKGYTF. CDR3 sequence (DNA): TGTGCCAGCGGACAGGGCCCACTAGGGAAGGGCTACACCTTC.

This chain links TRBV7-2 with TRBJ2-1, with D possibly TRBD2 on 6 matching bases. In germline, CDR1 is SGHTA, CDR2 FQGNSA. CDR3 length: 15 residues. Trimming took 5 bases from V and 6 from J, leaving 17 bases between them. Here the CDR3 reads CASSPGTGTRNEQFF. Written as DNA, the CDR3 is TGTGCCAGCAGCCCCGGCACTGGGACTCGCAATGAGCAGTTCTTC.

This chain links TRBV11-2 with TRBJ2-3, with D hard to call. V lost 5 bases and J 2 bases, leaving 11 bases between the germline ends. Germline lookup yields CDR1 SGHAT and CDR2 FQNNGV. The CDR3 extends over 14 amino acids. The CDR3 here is CASSAEEDTDTQYF. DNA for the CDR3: TGTGCCAGCAGCGCCGAGGAAGACACAGATACGCAGTATTTT.